This passage covers 22 T cell receptor beta chains from one sample sequenced in a study of cytotoxic CD8 clonotypes in ibrutinib-treated CLL. The table came from immunoSEQ multiplex PCR; TCRdb's copy has only in-frame clones and leaves some out. The table includes 35,000 to 55,000 clones, 60% to 80% detected once. Sequencing used PBMCs, obtained after 12 months of ibrutinib treatment. The receptors were sampled from a human donor with chronic lymphocytic leukemia.

The chain is built from TRBV18 and TRBJ1-3; D gene unclear. The CDR3 spans 17 residues. Deletions cut 0 bases from V and 0 bases from J, with 12 bases between. The germline CDR1 and CDR2 sequences are KGHSH and LQKENI. The CDR3 nucleotides are TGTGCCAGCTCACCACCAGTTTCCAGAAACTCTGGAAACACCATATATTTT. Translating it yields CASSPPVSRNSGNTIYF.

The CDR3 here is CASSLMGPSSSYNEQFF. The CDR3 nucleotides read TGTGCCAGCAGCCTAATGGGACCTTCGAGCTCCTACAATGAGCAGTTCTTC. The chain employs TRBV7-3 and TRBJ2-1; D is tentatively TRBD1 or TRBD2 (5 bases each). Germline V CDR1 and CDR2: SGHTA, FQGTGA. The CDR3 totals 17 residues. Between the trimmed V and J ends, which lost 5 bases and 0 bases, there was a span of 17 bases.

This clone turned up a few times. V is TRBV7-8 and J is TRBJ2-3; maybe TRBD2 (6 bases). Germline V gene sequence: CDR1 SGHVS, CDR2 FQNEAQ. This CDR3 region has 15 residues. V was pared by 4 bases and J by 6 bases, with 17 bases between. The CDR3 DNA reads as TGTGCCAGCAGCTCCCGGGGGACGCCCCGCGATACGCAGTATTTT. Protein product: CASSSRGTPRDTQYF.

J is TRBJ1-2 and V is TRBV6-1, with D unresolved. Germline values: CDR1 MNHNS, CDR2 SASEGT. V shed 2 bases and J shed 3 bases, with 7 bases lying between them. This CDR3 contains 13 residues. The CDR3 bases are TGTGCCAGCAGTGAAAAGAAGTACTATGGCTACACCTTC. This codes for CASSEKKYYGYTF.

The V and J genes are TRBV4-1 and TRBJ1-5; D not certain. Germline V gene data show CDR1 as MGHRA and CDR2 as YSYEKL. The length of the CDR3 is 13 residues. V shed 3 bases and J shed 5 bases, with 8 bases lying between them. CDR3 sequence: CASSHPSDQPQHF. DNA for the CDR3: TGCGCCAGCAGCCACCCCAGCGATCAGCCCCAGCATTTT.

This clone was seen a handful of times. The J gene is TRBJ1-4, the V gene TRBV5-6; TRBD1 agrees at 8 bases. This CDR3 has 14 residues. The trim removed 6 bases at V and 6 bases at J, leaving 7 bases unmatched. CDR1 and CDR2 (germline): SGHDT, YYEEEE. Here the CDR3 reads CASTPGQGDEKLFF. CDR3 in DNA: TGTGCCAGCACCCCTGGACAGGGAGATGAAAAACTGTTTTTT. The variable domain in full, completed from reference TRBV5-6 and TRBJ1-4, reads DAGVTQSPTHLIKTRGQQVTLRCSPKSGHDTVSWYQQALGQGPQFIFQYYEEEERQRGNFPDRFSGHQFPNYSSELNVNALLLGDSALYLCASTPGQGDEKLFFGSGTQLSVL.

This chain uses TRBV19 with TRBJ2-5; D remains unclear. Trimming pared 1 base from V and 1 base from J, leaving 10 bases between. This CDR3 is built from 15 residues. The germline V gene has CDR1 LNHDA and CDR2 SQIVND (reference sequence). The CDR3 DNA reads TGTGCCAGTAGTATAGGGCCCGGAATCCAAGAGACCCAGTACTTC. It translates to CASSIGPGIQETQYF.

The V gene is TRBV28, the J gene TRBJ1-5; maybe TRBD1 (6 bases). Trimming pared 6 bases from V and 3 bases from J, leaving 18 bases between. Per the germline V gene, CDR1 is MDHEN and CDR2 is SYDVKM. The CDR3 sequence is 16 residues long. CDR3 protein: CASSTTARGHNQPQHF. CDR3 bases: TGTGCCAGCAGCACCACCGCCAGGGGCCACAATCAGCCCCAGCATTTT.

As regards this clone: Distinct nucleotide sequences in the sample also encode this CDR3. V gene TRBV30 combines with J gene TRBJ1-6; D may be TRBD1 (5 bases). CDR1 GTSNPN and CDR2 SVGIG come from the germline V gene (reference sequence). The ends were cut back, 4 bases at V and 8 bases at J, with 12 bases in the middle. The CDR3 has 13 residues. CDR3 sequence reads: CAWNGQGYSPLHF. For the CDR3, the DNA is TGTGCCTGGAACGGGCAGGGATATTCACCCCTCCACTTT.

The V call is TRBV29-1, the J call TRBJ2-1; 7 nucleotides line up with TRBD2. The CDR3 loop spans 15 amino acids. Germline CDR1 is SQVTM and CDR2 is ANQGSEA. V was clipped by 5 bases and J by 8 bases; unmatched bases: 15. The CDR3: CSVQGLPNGGYEQFF. In nucleotides, the CDR3 is TGCAGCGTTCAGGGACTACCGAACGGAGGATATGAGCAGTTCTTC.

This chain links TRBV29-1 with TRBJ1-3; perhaps TRBD1 as D (6 bases). Germline values: CDR1 SQVTM, CDR2 ANQGSEA. The CDR3 extends over 12 amino acids. With 5 bases removed from V and 3 bases from J, the gap between germline ends came to 8 bases. Here the CDR3 DNA reads TGCAGCGTTCGGACAGATGGAAACACCATATATTTT. The encoded protein is CSVRTDGNTIYF. The whole variable domain, filled in from reference TRBV29-1 and TRBJ1-3, reads SAVISQKPSRDICQRGTSLTIQCQVDSQVTMMFWYRQQPGQSLTLIATANQGSEATYESGFVIDKFPISRPNLTFSTLTVSNMSPEDSSIYLCSVRTDGNTIYFGEGSWLTVV.

This chain links TRBV6-5 with TRBJ1-4, with 9 bases lining up with TRBD1. The V gene's germline CDR1 is MNHEY and CDR2 SVGAGI. Trimming cost V 6 bases and J 7 bases; bases outside gene matches: 3. The CDR3 length is 13 residues. CDR3: CASSRDRVEKLFF. The CDR3 region has the DNA TGTGCCAGCAGCAGGGACAGGGTTGAAAAACTGTTTTTT.

V is TRBV9 and J is TRBJ1-1; TRBD1 agrees at 7 bases. CDR3 size: 13 residues. CDR1 is SGDLS and CDR2 is YYNGEE in the germline V gene. V lost 6 bases to trimming and J lost 0 bases; unmatched junction nucleotides: 2. CDR3 sequence (DNA): TGTGCCAGCACCCAGGGGGTGAACACTGAAGCTTTCTTT. Translation gives CASTQGVNTEAFF. Full variable domain (outside the CDR3, taken from reference TRBV9 and TRBJ1-1): DSGVTQTPKHLITATGQRVTLRCSPRSGDLSVYWYQQSLDQGLQFLIQYYNGEERAKGNILERFSAQQFPDLHSELNLSSLELGDSALYFCASTQGVNTEAFFGQGTRLTVV.

This clone was seen more than once but under ten times. The rearrangement joins TRBV28 to TRBJ1-4, with TRBD1 matching 7 bases. The CDR3 sequence is 13 residues long. The V segment lost 6 bases and the J segment 10 bases; nucleotides outside the gene matches: 8. In germline, CDR1 is MDHEN, CDR2 SYDVKM. Here the CDR3 DNA reads TGTGCCAGCAGCCAAGGGTCAGGGGGAAAACTGTTTTTT. As protein: CASSQGSGGKLFF.

The V call is TRBV6-6, the J call TRBJ2-1; 9 bases are a match to TRBD2. V shed 4 bases, J shed 4 bases, and the junction held 5 bases outside the gene matches. Germline V gene data show CDR1 as MNHNY and CDR2 as SVGAGI (reference sequence). CDR3 length: 15 residues. CDR3 sequence: CASSFSSGGYNEQFF. DNA for the CDR3: TGTGCCAGCAGTTTCAGTAGCGGGGGTTACAATGAGCAGTTCTTC.

The chain couples TRBV19 to TRBJ2-3; the D gene is possibly TRBD1 (6 bases). Per the germline V gene, CDR1 is LNHDA and CDR2 is SQIVND (reference sequence). The CDR3 sequence is 16 residues long. V lost 1 base to trimming and J lost 0 bases, with 11 bases between them. CDR3 nucleotide sequence: TGTGCCAGTAGTATAGTTGGGGGCGGAAGCACAGATACGCAGTATTTT. It yields the protein CASSIVGGGSTDTQYF.

The CDR3 spells CASSDATGSPTGQFF. In nucleotides, the CDR3 is TGTGCCAGCAGTGACGCTACGGGATCCCCGACCGGGCAGTTCTTC. The chain links TRBV25-1 to TRBJ2-1, with D tentatively TRBD2 (5 bases). Trimming took off 3 bases at V and 12 bases at J, with 21 bases between the two ends. Germline lookup yields CDR1 MGHDK and CDR2 SYGVNS. CDR3 length equals 15 residues.

The table lists this clone with a count of one. CDR3 DNA: TGTGCCAGCTCACCCAGGACAACCGACACTGAAGCTTTCTTT. Residues: CASSPRTTDTEAFF. V gene TRBV18 combines with J gene TRBJ1-1; D possibly corresponds to TRBD1 (5 bases). This CDR3 region has 14 residues. Germline CDR1 is KGHSH and CDR2 is LQKENI. Between the trimmed V and J ends, which lost 3 bases and 3 bases, there was a span of 11 bases.

This clone was counted a single time. The DNA is left out, because the CDR3 cannot be placed on it with certainty; the CDR3 is given as TCRdb lists it. This sequence joins TRBV7-9 and TRBJ1-5; the table's D call TRBD1 went unverified against the DNA. The CDR3 sequence runs 13 residues, both termini included. Germline assignment: CDR1 SEHNR and CDR2 FQNEAQ (reference sequence). This CDR3 reads CASSFGLGTPKSF.

The CDR3 region has the DNA TGTGCCAGCAGCTTTTCCGGGAACACTGAAGCTTTCTTT. Translated, it gives CASSFSGNTEAFF. The chain is built from TRBV11-2 and TRBJ1-1; D gene unclear. The CDR3 length is 13 residues. The germline CDR1 and CDR2 sequences are SGHAT and FQNNGV. The V end was cut by 3 bases, the J end by 1 base, with 6 bases between.

This sequence joins TRBV6-5 and TRBJ1-1, with D hard to call. This CDR3 has 13 amino acids. The V end lost 2 bases, the J end lost 5 bases, and 9 bases lay between the germline ends. Germline CDR1 MNHEY, CDR2 SVGAGI. The chain's CDR3 is CASSYGQETEAFF. The CDR3 bases are TGTGCCAGCAGTTACGGGCAGGAGACTGAAGCTTTCTTT.

This rearrangement joins TRBV5-1 to TRBJ1-1, with D possibly being TRBD1 (6 bases). V lost 6 bases, J lost 1 base, and 13 bases lay in between. Looked up from germline, CDR1 is SGHRS and CDR2 is YFSETQ. The CDR3 length is 14 residues. The DNA for the CDR3 is TGCGCCAGCACCTATCAGACAGGGAACACTGAAGCTTTCTTT. Translating it yields CASTYQTGNTEAFF.